Detailed here is one T cell receptor beta chain. The antigen is undetermined. These data are taken from a study of blood T cells in healthy people across ages. General observations from the study: Among long-lived donors, naive CD4+ cells were more numerous and diversity higher than in aged donors.

With a J-beta primer mix and a sample-barcoded 5' primer, a second PCR ran about 7 to 11 cycles. TCRdb itself ran the 5' RACE reads through MiXCR, one entry per CDR3 protein. The sample gives fewer than 1,200,000 distinct CDR3 sequences, approximately 25% of which show up once; approximately 0.75% is in the top ten. The V end lost 7 bases, the J end lost 4 bases, and 14 bases lay between the germline ends. The CDR3 totals 13 residues. This same sample was also taken into another study, of T cells of mothers and their children. This second study notes: A few healthy Caucasian mothers and their six children were the donors. Over 8 million reads per mother and roughly 3 million per child were obtained. Researchers report slightly higher, though non-significant, overlap in related mother-child pairs than in unrelated pairs.

Material for sequencing was blood. The chain uses TRBV12-3 or TRBV12-4 and TRBJ2-7; possibly TRBD2 for D (5 bases). This TCR was recovered from a girl aged 2-15 years in good health. The DNA for the CDR3 is TGTGCCAGCACCCATCTTCCGGGGTACGAGCAGTACTTC. Translating gives CASTHLPGYEQYF.